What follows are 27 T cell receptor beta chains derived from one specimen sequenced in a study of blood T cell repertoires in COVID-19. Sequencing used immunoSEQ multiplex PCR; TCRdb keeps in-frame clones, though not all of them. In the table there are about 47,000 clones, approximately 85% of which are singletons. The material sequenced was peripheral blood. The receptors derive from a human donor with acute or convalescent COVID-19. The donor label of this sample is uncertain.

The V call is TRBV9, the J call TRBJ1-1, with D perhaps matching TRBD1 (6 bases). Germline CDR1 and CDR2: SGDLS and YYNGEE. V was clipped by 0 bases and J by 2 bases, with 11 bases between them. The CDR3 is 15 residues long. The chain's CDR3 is CASSVDSRGNTEAFF. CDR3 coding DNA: TGTGCCAGCAGCGTAGATAGCAGGGGAAACACTGAAGCTTTCTTT.

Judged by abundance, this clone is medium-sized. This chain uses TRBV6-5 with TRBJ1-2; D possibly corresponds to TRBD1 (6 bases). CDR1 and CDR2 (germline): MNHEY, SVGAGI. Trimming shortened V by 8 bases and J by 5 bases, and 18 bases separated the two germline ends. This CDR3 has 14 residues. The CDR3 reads CASYGQLVSYGYTF. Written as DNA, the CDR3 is TGTGCCAGCTATGGACAGCTCGTATCTTATGGCTACACCTTC.

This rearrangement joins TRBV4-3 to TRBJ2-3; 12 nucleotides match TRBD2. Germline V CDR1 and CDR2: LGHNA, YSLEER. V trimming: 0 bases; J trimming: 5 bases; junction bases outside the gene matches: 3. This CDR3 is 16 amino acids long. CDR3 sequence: CASSQDPLAGGDTQYF. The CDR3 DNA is TGCGCCAGCAGCCAAGATCCACTAGCGGGAGGAGATACGCAGTATTTT.

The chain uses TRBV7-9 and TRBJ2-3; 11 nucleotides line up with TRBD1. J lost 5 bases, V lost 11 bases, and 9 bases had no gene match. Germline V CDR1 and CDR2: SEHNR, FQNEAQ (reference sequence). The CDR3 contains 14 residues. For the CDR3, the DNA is TGTGCCGTAGCGACCGGGACAGGGGGAGATACGCAGTATTTT. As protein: CAVATGTGGDTQYF.

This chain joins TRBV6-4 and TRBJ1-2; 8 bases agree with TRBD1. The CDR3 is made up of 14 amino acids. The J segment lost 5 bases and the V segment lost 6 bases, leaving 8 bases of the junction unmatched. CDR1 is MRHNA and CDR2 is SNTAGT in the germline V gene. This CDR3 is CASSDGQGKYGYTF. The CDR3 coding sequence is TGTGCCAGCAGCGACGGACAGGGAAAATATGGCTACACCTTC.

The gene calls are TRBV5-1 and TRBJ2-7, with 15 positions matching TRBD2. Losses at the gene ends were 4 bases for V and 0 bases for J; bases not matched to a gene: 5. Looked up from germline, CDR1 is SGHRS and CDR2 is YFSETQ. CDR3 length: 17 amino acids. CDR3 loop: CASSPGLAGGLSYEQYF. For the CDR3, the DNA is TGCGCCAGCAGCCCGGGACTAGCGGGAGGTCTCTCCTACGAGCAGTACTTC.

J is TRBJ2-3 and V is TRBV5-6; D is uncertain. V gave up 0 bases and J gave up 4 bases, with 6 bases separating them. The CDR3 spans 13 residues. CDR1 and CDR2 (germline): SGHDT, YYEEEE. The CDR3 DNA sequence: TGTGCCAGCAGCTTGGCCGGGTCAGATACGCAGTATTTT. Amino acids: CASSLAGSDTQYF.

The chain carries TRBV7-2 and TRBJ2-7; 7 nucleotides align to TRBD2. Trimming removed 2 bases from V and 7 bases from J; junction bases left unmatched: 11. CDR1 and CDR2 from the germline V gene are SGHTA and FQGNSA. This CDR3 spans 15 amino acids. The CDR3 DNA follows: TGTGCCAGCAGCTTAATGCTAGCGGCCGCGGGGGAGCAGTACTTC. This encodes CASSLMLAAAGEQYF.

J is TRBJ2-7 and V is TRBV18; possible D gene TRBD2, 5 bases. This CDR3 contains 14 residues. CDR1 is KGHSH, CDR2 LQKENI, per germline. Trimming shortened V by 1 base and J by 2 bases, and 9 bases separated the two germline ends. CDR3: CASSPRDGAYEQYF. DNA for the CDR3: TGTGCCAGCTCACCACGAGACGGGGCCTACGAGCAGTACTTC.

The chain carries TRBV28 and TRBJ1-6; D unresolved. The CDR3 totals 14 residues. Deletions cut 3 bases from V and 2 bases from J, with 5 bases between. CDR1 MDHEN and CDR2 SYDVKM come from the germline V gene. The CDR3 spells CASSFGPYNSPLHF. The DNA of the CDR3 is TGTGCCAGCAGTTTTGGGCCCTATAATTCACCCCTCCACTTT.

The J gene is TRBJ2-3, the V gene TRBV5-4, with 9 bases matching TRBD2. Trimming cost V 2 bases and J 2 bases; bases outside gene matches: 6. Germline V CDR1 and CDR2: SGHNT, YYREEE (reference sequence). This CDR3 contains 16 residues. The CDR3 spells CASSFRLAGTTDTQYF. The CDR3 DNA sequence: TGTGCCAGCAGCTTCCGGCTAGCGGGGACCACAGATACGCAGTATTTT. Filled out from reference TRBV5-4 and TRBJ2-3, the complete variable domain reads ETGVTQSPTHLIKTRGQQVTLRCSSQSGHNTVSWYQQALGQGPQFIFQYYREEENGRGNFPPRFSGLQFPNYSSELNVNALELDDSALYLCASSFRLAGTTDTQYFGPGTRLTVL.

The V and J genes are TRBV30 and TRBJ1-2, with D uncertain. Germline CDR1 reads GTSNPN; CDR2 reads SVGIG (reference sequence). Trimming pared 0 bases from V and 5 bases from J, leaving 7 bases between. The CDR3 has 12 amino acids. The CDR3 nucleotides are TGTGCCTGGAGTGTCGGAGAGTATGGCTACACCTTC. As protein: CAWSVGEYGYTF.

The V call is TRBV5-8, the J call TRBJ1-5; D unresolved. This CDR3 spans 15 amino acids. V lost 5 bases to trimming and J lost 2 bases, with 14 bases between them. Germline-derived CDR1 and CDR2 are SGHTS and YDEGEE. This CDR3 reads CASSPAGRGNQPQHF. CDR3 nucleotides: TGTGCCAGCAGTCCTGCGGGGAGGGGCAATCAGCCCCAGCATTTT.

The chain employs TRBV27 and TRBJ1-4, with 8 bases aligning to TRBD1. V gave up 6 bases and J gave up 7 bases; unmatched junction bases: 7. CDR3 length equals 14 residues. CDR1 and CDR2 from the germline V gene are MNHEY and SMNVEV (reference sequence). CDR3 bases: TGTGCCAGCAGGATTCGACAGGGGTTTGAAAAACTGTTTTTT. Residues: CASRIRQGFEKLFF.

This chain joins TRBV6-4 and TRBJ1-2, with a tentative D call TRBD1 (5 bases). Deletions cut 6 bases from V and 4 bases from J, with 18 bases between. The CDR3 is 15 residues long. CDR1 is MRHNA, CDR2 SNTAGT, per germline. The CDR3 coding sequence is TGTGCCAGCAGAGCTTACGTGGGGGAGGCCTATGGCTACACCTTC. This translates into CASRAYVGEAYGYTF.

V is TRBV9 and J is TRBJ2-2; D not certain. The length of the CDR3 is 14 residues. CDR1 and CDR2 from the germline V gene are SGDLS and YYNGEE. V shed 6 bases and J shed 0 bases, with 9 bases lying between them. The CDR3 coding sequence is TGTGCCAGCACCACATCCCCGAACACCGGGGAGCTGTTTTTT. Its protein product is CASTTSPNTGELFF.

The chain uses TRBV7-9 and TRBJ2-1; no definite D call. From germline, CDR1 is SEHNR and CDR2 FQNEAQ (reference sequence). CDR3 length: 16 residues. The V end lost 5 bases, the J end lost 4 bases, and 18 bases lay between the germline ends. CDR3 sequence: CASSPPTYEEYNEQFF. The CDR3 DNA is TGTGCCAGCAGCCCACCCACATACGAGGAGTACAATGAGCAGTTCTTC.

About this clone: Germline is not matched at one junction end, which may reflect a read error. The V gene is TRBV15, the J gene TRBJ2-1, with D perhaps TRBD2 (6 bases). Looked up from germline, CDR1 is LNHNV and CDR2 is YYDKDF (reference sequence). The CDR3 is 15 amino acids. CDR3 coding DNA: TGTACCACCAGCAGAGATGGGGGGACGGGCAATGAGCAGTTCTTC. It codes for CTTSRDGGTGNEQFF. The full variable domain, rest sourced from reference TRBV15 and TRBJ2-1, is DAMVIQNPRYQVTQFGKPVTLSCSQTLNHNVMYWYQQKSSQAPKLLFHYYDKDFNNEADTPDNFQSRRPNTSFCFLDIRSPGLGDTAMYLCTTSRDGGTGNEQFFGPGTRLTVL.

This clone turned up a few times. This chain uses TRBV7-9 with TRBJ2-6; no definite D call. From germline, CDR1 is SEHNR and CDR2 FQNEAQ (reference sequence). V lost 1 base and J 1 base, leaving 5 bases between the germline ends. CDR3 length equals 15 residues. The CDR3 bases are TGTGCCAGCAGCTTAGTTCCGTCTGGGGCCAACGTCCTGACTTTC. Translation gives CASSLVPSGANVLTF.

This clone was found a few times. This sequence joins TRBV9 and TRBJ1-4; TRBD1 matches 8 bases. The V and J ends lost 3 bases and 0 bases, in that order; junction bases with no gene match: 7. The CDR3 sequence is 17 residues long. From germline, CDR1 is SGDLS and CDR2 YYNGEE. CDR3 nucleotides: TGTGCCAGCAGCGCCCAGGGGGCCACCTCAACTAATGAAAAACTGTTTTTT. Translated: CASSAQGATSTNEKLFF.

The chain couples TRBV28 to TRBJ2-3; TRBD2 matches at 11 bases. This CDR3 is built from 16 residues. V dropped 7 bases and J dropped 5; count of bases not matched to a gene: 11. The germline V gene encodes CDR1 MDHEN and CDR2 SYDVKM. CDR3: CASKLAGAVGRDTQYF. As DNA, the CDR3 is TGTGCCAGCAAACTAGCGGGGGCGGTGGGCCGAGATACGCAGTATTTT. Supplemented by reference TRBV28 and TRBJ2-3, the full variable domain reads DVKVTQSSRYLVKRTGEKVFLECVQDMDHENMFWYRQDPGLGLRLIYFSYDVKMKEKGDIPEGYSVSREKKERFSLILESASTNQTSMYLCASKLAGAVGRDTQYFGPGTRLTVL.

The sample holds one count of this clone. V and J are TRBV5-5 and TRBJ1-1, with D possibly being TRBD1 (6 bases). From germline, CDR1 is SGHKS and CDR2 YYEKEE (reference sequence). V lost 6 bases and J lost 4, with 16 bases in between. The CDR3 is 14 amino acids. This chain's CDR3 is CASNPGSRGTEAFF. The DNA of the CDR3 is TGTGCCAGCAACCCAGGTAGCAGGGGCACTGAAGCTTTCTTT.

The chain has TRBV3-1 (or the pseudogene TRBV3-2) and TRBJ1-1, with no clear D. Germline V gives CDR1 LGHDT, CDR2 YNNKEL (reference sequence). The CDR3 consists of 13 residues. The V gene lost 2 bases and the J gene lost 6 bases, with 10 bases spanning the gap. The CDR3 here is CASSQQPDAEAFF. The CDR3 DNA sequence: TGTGCCAGCAGCCAACAACCAGATGCTGAAGCTTTCTTT.

The CDR3 bases are TGTGCCAGCAGCCAAGATTACAGGGGAAATCAGCCCCAGCATTTT. Its translation: CASSQDYRGNQPQHF. The J gene is TRBJ1-5, the V gene TRBV3-1 (or the pseudogene TRBV3-2); 7 bases match TRBD1. J was trimmed by 4 bases and V by 0 bases; bases with no gene match: 3. The CDR3 contains 15 residues. The germline gives CDR1 LGHDT, CDR2 YNNKEL (reference sequence).

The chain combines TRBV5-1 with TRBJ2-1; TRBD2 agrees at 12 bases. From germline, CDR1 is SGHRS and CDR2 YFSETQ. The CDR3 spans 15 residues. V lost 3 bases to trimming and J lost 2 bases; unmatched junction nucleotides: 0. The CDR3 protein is CASSSSGGAYNEQFF. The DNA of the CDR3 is TGCGCCAGCAGCTCTAGCGGGGGGGCCTACAATGAGCAGTTCTTC.

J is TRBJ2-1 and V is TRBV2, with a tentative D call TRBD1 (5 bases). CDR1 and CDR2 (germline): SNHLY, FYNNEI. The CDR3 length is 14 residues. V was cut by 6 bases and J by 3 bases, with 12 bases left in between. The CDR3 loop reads CASRGAPYYNEQFF. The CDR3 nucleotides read TGTGCCAGCAGAGGGGCGCCTTACTACAATGAGCAGTTCTTC.

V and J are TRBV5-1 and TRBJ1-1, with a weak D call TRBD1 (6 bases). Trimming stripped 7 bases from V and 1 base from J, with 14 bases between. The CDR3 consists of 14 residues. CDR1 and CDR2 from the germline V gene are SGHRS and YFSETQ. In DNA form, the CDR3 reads TGCGCCAGCCAACCCTCCAGGGGGAACACTGAAGCTTTCTTT. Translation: CASQPSRGNTEAFF. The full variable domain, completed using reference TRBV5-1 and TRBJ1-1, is KAGVTQTPRYLIKTRGQQVTLSCSPISGHRSVSWYQQTPGQGLQFLFEYFSETQRNKGNFPGRFSGRQFSNSRSEMNVSTLELGDSALYLCASQPSRGNTEAFFGQGTRLTVV.